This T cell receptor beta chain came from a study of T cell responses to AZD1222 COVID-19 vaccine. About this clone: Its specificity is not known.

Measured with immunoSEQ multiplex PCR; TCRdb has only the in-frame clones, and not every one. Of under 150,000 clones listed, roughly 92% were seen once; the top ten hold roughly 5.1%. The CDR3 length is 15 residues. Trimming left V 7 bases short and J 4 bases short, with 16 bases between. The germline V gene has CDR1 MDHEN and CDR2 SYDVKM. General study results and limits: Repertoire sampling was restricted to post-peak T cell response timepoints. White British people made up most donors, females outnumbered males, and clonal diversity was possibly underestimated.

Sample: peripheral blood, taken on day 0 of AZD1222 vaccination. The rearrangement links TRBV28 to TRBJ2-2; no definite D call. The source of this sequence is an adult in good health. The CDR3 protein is CASTSGFRSTGELFF. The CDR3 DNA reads TGTGCCAGCACATCCGGTTTTAGGAGCACCGGGGAGCTGTTTTTT.